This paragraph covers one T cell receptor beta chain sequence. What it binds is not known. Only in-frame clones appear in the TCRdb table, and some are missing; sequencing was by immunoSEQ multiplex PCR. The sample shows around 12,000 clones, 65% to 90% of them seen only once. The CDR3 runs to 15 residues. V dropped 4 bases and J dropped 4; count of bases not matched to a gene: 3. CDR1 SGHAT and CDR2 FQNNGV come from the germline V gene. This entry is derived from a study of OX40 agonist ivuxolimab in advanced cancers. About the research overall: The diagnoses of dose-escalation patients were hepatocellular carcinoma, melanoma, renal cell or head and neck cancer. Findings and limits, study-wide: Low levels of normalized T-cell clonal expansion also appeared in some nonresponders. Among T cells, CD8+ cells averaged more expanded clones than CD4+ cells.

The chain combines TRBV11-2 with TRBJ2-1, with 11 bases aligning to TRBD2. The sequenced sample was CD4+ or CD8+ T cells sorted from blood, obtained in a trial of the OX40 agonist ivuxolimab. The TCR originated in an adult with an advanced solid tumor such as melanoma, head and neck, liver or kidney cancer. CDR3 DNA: TGTGCCAGCAGCTCGGGACTAGCGGAGTACAATGAGCAGTTCTTC. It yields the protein CASSSGLAEYNEQFF.